This T cell receptor beta chain was captured in a study of human T cells and chemical hapten exposure. Study at large: The patients were mostly female; they had alopecia areata, totalis or universalis.

This clonotype was observed a few times. This CDR3 spans 16 amino acids. Time point denoted: patch test 1, 2 weeks after DPC sensitization. The sample's treatment: therapeutic diphenylcyclopropenone sensitization with weekly scalp DPC. Investigators collected blood before applying each patch test. In the authors' workflow: The number of TCRs in each sample had a median of roughly 100,000 and spanned 23,224 to 690,600. Using its own MiXCR run on the RACE reads, TCRdb lists one record per CDR3 protein. It is TCRdb's table, rather than the study itself, that gives the V and J calls and clone size. Of around 120,000 distinct CDR3 sequences in the sample, approximately 15% were seen once.

The gene calls are TRBV21-1 and TRBJ2-4. TRBV21-1 is given as a pseudogene. Sequencing was performed on whole blood, taken in connection with sensitization to the hapten diphenylcyclopropenone (DPC). The TCR sequence derives from a man aged 18 to 35 with alopecia areata. Some clones in this sample may be carry-over from other donors' samples. CDR3 in DNA: TGTGCCAGCAGCAATCGTTCTACATTAGCCAAAAACATTCAGTACTTC. It yields the protein CASSNRSTLAKNIQYF.